These T cell receptor beta chains were read from a single sample in a study of beta chain features in type 1 diabetes. The protocol was immunoSEQ multiplex PCR, while the TCRdb copy is restricted to in-frame clones and leaves out a portion. Seen here are about half a million clones, approximately 10% observed once, and the top ten hold over 0.04%. The sequenced sample was naive CD4+ T cells from blood. The receptors were sampled from a woman younger than 30 in good health. Both conserved end residues are part of each CDR3. Fields, in order: J gene, clone size, D gene, V gene, CDR3 DNA, CDR3 protein. The D gene is left open where the match is weak. Clone size is not always given. Where it is, it says once, few, many or a class for expanded clones.

>TRBJ1-2|.|.|TRBV6-5
TGTGCCAGCAGTTACTCGATTAGACTGATCTATGGCTACACCTTC
CASSYSIRLIYGYTF
>TRBJ1-4|.|.|TRBV25-1
TGTGCCAGCAGGGGACCCGGGCTAAAACTGTTTTTT
CASRGPGLKLFF
>TRBJ1-2|few|TRBD1|TRBV7-2
TGTGCCAGCAGCTCCGAAAGGACAGGCCCCTACGGCTTC
CASSSERTGPYGF
>TRBJ1-4|.|.|TRBV5-1
TGCGCCAGCAGCTTGGAGGGATCTAATGAAAAACTGTTTTTT
CASSLEGSNEKLFF
>TRBJ1-3|few|.|TRBV7-8
TGTGCCAGCAGCTTCAGTGGAAACACCATATATTTT
CASSFSGNTIYF
>TRBJ2-1|few|TRBD2|TRBV2
TGTGCCAGCAGTGCAGGGACTACCTCCTACAATGAGCAGTTCTTC
CASSAGTTSYNEQFF
>TRBJ1-2|few|.|TRBV11-3
TGTGCCAGCAGCTTCTCAGGGAAGGATGGCTACACCTTC
CASSFSGKDGYTF
>TRBJ1-5|.|.|TRBV28
TGTGCCAGCGGGATTCGGGGGGCCCATAGCAATCAGCCCCAGCATTTT
CASGIRGAHSNQPQHF
>TRBJ2-5|few|TRBD1|TRBV7-9
TGTGCCAGCAGCTTAGCGGCAGGGGGCCAAGAGACCCAGTACTTC
CASSLAAGGQETQYF
>TRBJ2-1|few|.|TRBV9
TGTGCCAGCAGCGTAGCCCGGGACATTTTCTACAATGAGCAGTTCTTC
CASSVARDIFYNEQFF
>TRBJ2-7|.|.|TRBV6-5
TGTGCCAGCAGAATGACCGGGACGGGGGCCTACGAGCAGTACTTC
CASRMTGTGAYEQYF
>TRBJ2-5|.|TRBD2|TRBV4-3
TGCGCCAGCAGCCACTCACGGACTAGCGGGCAAGAGACCCAGTACTTC
CASSHSRTSGQETQYF
>TRBJ2-5|.|TRBD2|TRBV7-9
TGTGCCAGCAGCTCGGGACTAGCGGGACAACAAGAGACCCAGTACTTC
CASSSGLAGQQETQYF
>TRBJ1-2|.|.|TRBV7-9
TGTGCCAGCAGCTCCGCCGAGGGGGTACGTGGCTACACCTTC
CASSSAEGVRGYTF
>TRBJ2-3|few|TRBD2|TRBV6-6
TGTGCCAGCAGATGGACTAGCGGGAGCACAGATACGCAGTATTTT
CASRWTSGSTDTQYF
>TRBJ1-2|.|TRBD1|TRBV6-5
TGTGCCAGCAGTCGGGACAGGATGGGTGGCTACACCTTC
CASSRDRMGGYTF
>TRBJ2-1|few|.|TRBV30
TGTGCCTGGAGTACACAGGGCTACAATGAGCAGTTCTTC
CAWSTQGYNEQFF
>TRBJ2-4|.|TRBD2|TRBV13
TGTGCCAGCAGCTTACTAGCGGGAGGAGGAAAAGCCAAAAACATTCAGTACTTC
CASSLLAGGGKAKNIQYF
>TRBJ2-5|few|.|TRBV7-2
TGTGCCAGCAGCTCGGGACTCTGGGGGGTGACCCAGTACTTC
CASSSGLWGVTQYF
>TRBJ2-1|few|TRBD2|TRBV7-2
TGTGCCAGCAGCAAGGGACTAGCGGGCCACAATGAGCAGTTCTTC
CASSKGLAGHNEQFF
>TRBJ2-1|.|.|TRBV6-5
TGTGCCAGCAGTTACTCCCTGGAGGGTGAGCAGTTCTTC
CASSYSLEGEQFF
>TRBJ2-4|.|.|TRBV4-1
TGCGCCAGCAGCCAAGACTCCAAAAACATTCAGTACTTC
CASSQDSKNIQYF
>TRBJ2-5|few|TRBD2|TRBV13
TGTGCCAGCAGCCGGGGACTAACCAATCAAGAGACCCAGTACTTC
CASSRGLTNQETQYF
>TRBJ1-2|.|.|TRBV29-1
TGCAGCGTTCGGCAACCTACCCTATGGGGCTACACCTTC
CSVRQPTLWGYTF
>TRBJ2-2|.|TRBD1|TRBV6-5
TGTGCCAGCAGTTACGACAGGGCCACCGGGGAGCTGTTTTTT
CASSYDRATGELFF
>TRBJ2-7|few|.|TRBV30
TGTGCCTGGAGTCCGGGACCGTCGTCCTACGAGCAGTACTTC
CAWSPGPSSYEQYF
>TRBJ2-3|.|.|TRBV5-4
TGTGCCAGCGGGGCGGGTGGAGCAGATACGCAGTATTTT
CASGAGGADTQYF
>TRBJ1-1|.|.|TRBV19
TGTGCCAGTAGTATGGGGAGGGTTCGCGGGCGGCACACTGAAGCTTTCTTT
CASSMGRVRGRHTEAFF
>TRBJ2-3|.|.|TRBV5-4
TGTGCCAGCAGCTTCACCACAGGCACAGATACGCAGTATTTT
CASSFTTGTDTQYF
>TRBJ2-1|few|TRBD2|TRBV6-5
TGTGCCAGCAGTTACTCGGAGCTAGCGGGGGTGGGTGAGCAGTTCTTC
CASSYSELAGVGEQFF
>TRBJ2-3|.|.|TRBV28
TGTGCCAGCAGTCCATGGGGGCAGGCAGATACGCAGTATTTT
CASSPWGQADTQYF
>TRBJ2-6|.|.|TRBV7-9
TGTGCCAGCAGCCTCCAGGGAGCGGGGGCCAACGTCCTGACTTTC
CASSLQGAGANVLTF
>TRBJ1-2|few|.|TRBV28
TGTGCCAGCAGTGCCCACACCAACAGGAACCATGGCTACACCTTC
CASSAHTNRNHGYTF
>TRBJ2-1|.|.|TRBV9
TGTGCCAGCAGCTTCCACGTGGGGGGTGAGCAGTTCTTC
CASSFHVGGEQFF
>TRBJ1-1|few|.|TRBV7-9
TGTGCCAGCAGCGGCGGAACAGGGAACACTGAAGCTTTCTTT
CASSGGTGNTEAFF
>TRBJ2-5|.|TRBD1|TRBV7-6
TGTGCCAGCAGCCTCCGCTACAGGGGCCAGGAGACCCAGTACTTC
CASSLRYRGQETQYF
>TRBJ2-5|few|.|TRBV29-1
TGCAGCGTGGTACAGGGCCCAAAAGAGACCCAGTACTTC
CSVVQGPKETQYF
>TRBJ2-1|.|TRBD1|TRBV28
TGTGCCAGCAGTTTACGGGACAGTAAGTTCTTC
CASSLRDSKFF
>TRBJ2-3|few|.|TRBV5-1
TGCGCCAGCAGCTCGTACGGGTCGAGAGATACGCAGTATTTT
CASSSYGSRDTQYF
>TRBJ2-3|.|TRBD2|TRBV13
TGTGCCAGCAGCTCAATCGGGACTAGCGGGGGATTCACAGATACGCAGTATTTT
CASSSIGTSGGFTDTQYF
>TRBJ2-7|few|.|TRBV5-1
TGCGCCAGCAGCTTGACTGTTACCTCCTACGAGCAGTACTTC
CASSLTVTSYEQYF
>TRBJ2-5|many|.|TRBV10-3
TGTGCCATCAGAAGCGAAATGGGGACCCAGTACTTC
CAIRSEMGTQYF
>TRBJ2-5|.|.|TRBV30
TGTGCCTGGAGTGTTGGAGAGACCCAGTACTTC
CAWSVGETQYF
>TRBJ2-3|.|.|TRBV6-5
TGTGCCAGCAGAACCCCAATCCTCCCCGATACGCAGTATTTT
CASRTPILPDTQYF
>TRBJ1-3|few|.|TRBV7-9
TGTGCCAGCAGGCCAGGGGCTGGAAACACCATATATTTT
CASRPGAGNTIYF
>TRBJ2-3|few|.|TRBV18
TGTGCCAGCTCACCGGCCCCTAGCACAGATACGCAGTATTTT
CASSPAPSTDTQYF
>TRBJ2-3|.|.|TRBV9
TGTGCCAGCAGCGTAGCCCCAATCACAGATACGCAGTATTTT
CASSVAPITDTQYF
>TRBJ2-7|.|TRBD2|TRBV4-3
TGCGCCAGCAGCCAAATAGGACTAGCGGGAGACGAGCAGTACTTC
CASSQIGLAGDEQYF
>TRBJ1-1|.|.|TRBV21-1
TGTGCCAGCAGCAGGAGGTGGCAGGGGAACACTGAAGCTTTCTTT
CASSRRWQGNTEAFF
>TRBJ2-3|few|.|TRBV7-3
TGTGCCAGCAGCTTAACAGTACCGGCGGATACGCAGTATTTT
CASSLTVPADTQYF
>TRBJ2-5|.|.|TRBV7-3
TGTGCCAGCAGCTCCCGGACTGGGGAGACCCAGTACTTC
CASSSRTGETQYF